The table lists the clone carrying this TCR beta chain with a few counts. No antigen is known for it. The sample belongs to a study of T-cell memory formation after mild COVID-19. One entry per CDR3 protein, called by TCRdb with MiXCR from the 5' RACE reads. The data hold about 47,000 distinct CDR3 sequences, with 8% to 10% observed a single time. Broader study findings: Those CD4+ clones that contracted were mainly in CM and EM (CD8+ ones in EMRA).

This TCR was sampled from an adult woman who had mild COVID-19 (a few samples of this study predate the infection). Cell type and time point are not known. The sequencing input was PBMCs or a T cell subset sorted from them (not recorded which).

Here the CDR3 reads CASSLTGDQYGYTF. The CDR3 DNA follows: TGTGCCAGCAGCTTGACAGGAGACCAATATGGCTACACCTTC. This chain joins TRBV5-4 and TRBJ1-2; TRBD1 might be the D (5 bases). This CDR3 contains 14 residues. Germline lookup yields CDR1 SGHNT and CDR2 YYREEE (reference sequence). V was cut by 1 base and J by 5 bases, with 12 bases left in between.